This T cell receptor (beta chain) was recorded in a study of cytotoxic CD8 clonotypes in ibrutinib-treated CLL. Trimming shortened V by 3 bases and J by 6 bases, and 9 bases separated the two germline ends. Germline-derived CDR1 and CDR2 are MRHNA and SNTAGT. The length of the CDR3 is 13 residues. The table came from immunoSEQ multiplex PCR; TCRdb's copy has only in-frame clones and leaves some out. The table lists some 300,000 clones, around four fifths of them singletons. The rearrangement joins TRBV6-4 to TRBJ2-1; D ambiguous. This receptor was identified in a human donor with chronic lymphocytic leukemia. This sample comprised PBMCs, obtained before ibrutinib treatment. CDR3 protein: CASSESWLNEQFF. The CDR3 region has the DNA TGTGCCAGCAGTGAGTCTTGGCTCAATGAGCAGTTCTTC.